A single sample is the source of the 10 T cell receptor beta chains below, sequenced in a study of tumor and adjacent non-tumor tissue in lung cancer. A modified ARM-PCR protocol with three rounds of nested PCR amplified TCRbeta. Via MiXCR, TCRdb re-called the multiplex PCR reads, giving one row per CDR3 protein. The repertoire consists of roughly 200,000 distinct CDR3 sequences, with over 55% occurring once and the leading ten covering approximately 26%. This sample's RNA came from whole unsorted tissue. Specimen: lung tumor tissue. Receptor source: a man in his sixties with non-small cell lung cancer.

With regard to this clonotype: A much larger clone lies one base from this, so it may be a read error. CDR3 amino acids: CSARHDGHEAFF. The CDR3 coding sequence is TGCAGTGCTAGACACGACGGTCATGAAGCTTTCTTT. The chain couples TRBV20-1 to TRBJ1-1; D ambiguous. The CDR3 covers 12 residues. Germline lookup yields CDR1 DFQATT and CDR2 SNEGSKA (reference sequence). V dropped 2 bases and J dropped 7 bases, with 11 bases sitting between them.

This clonotype came up a few times. The chain has TRBV19 and TRBJ2-1; the match to TRBD2 covers 8 bases. This CDR3 spans 17 amino acids. Looked up from germline, CDR1 is LNHDA and CDR2 is SQIVND (reference sequence). The ends lost 3 bases at V and 4 bases at J; junction bases unmatched: 11. The CDR3 loop is CASSIWEGGRWYNEQFF. For the CDR3, the DNA is TGTGCCAGTAGTATTTGGGAGGGCGGGAGGTGGTACAATGAGCAGTTCTTC.

At least ten counts were recorded for this clonotype. The chain uses TRBV5-5 and TRBJ1-1; D is possibly TRBD1 (6 bases). This CDR3 is 15 amino acids long. Trimming took off 4 bases at V and 6 bases at J, with 19 bases between the two ends. CDR1 and CDR2 (germline): SGHKS, YYEKEE (reference sequence). Here the CDR3 DNA reads TGTGCCAGCAGCCCGCCCCCCGGGGGCCCGCCTGAAGCTTTCTTT. It specifies CASSPPPGGPPEAFF.

This chain uses TRBV6-2 or TRBV6-3 with TRBJ2-6; D gene unclear. The CDR3 runs 15 residues. The V gene lost 2 bases and the J gene lost 3 bases, with 8 bases spanning the gap. The germline V gene encodes CDR1 MNHEY and CDR2 SVGEGT. The CDR3 coding sequence is TGTGCCAGCAGTTACCATAACGTTGGGGCCAACGTCCTGACTTTC. Translation gives CASSYHNVGANVLTF.

This clonotype was counted a single time. V usage is TRBV20-1 and J usage is TRBJ2-2, with D hard to call. Trimming took off 3 bases at V and 14 bases at J, with 16 bases between the two ends. Germline V gene data show CDR1 as DFQATT and CDR2 as SNEGSKA (reference sequence). CDR3 size: 12 residues. CDR3 nucleotide sequence: TGCAGTGCTAGTCTGTTCACCGAGGACCTGTTTTTT. Its protein is CSASLFTEDLFF.

This clonotype appeared many times. V and J are TRBV12-3 or TRBV12-4 and TRBJ1-5; no clear D. CDR3 size: 11 residues. Trimming pared 5 bases from V and 11 bases from J, leaving 10 bases between. This CDR3 is CASSNGVAQHF. The CDR3 DNA reads TGTGCCAGCAGTAACGGGGTAGCCCAGCATTTT.

Regarding this clonotype: One junction end does not reproduce the germline sequence, and a read error may be involved. The V call is TRBV6-2 or TRBV6-3, the J call TRBJ2-5, with 11 positions matching TRBD2. Germline values: CDR1 MNHEY, CDR2 SVGEGT. The length of the CDR3 is 18 residues. In nucleotides, the CDR3 is TGTACCAGCTGTTACGTTACTAGCGGGAGCAGGGACCAAGAGACCCAGTACTTC. Encoded protein: CTSCYVTSGSRDQETQYF.

Notes on this clonotype: This may come from a read error, since a much larger clone is one base off. The chain combines TRBV6-5 with TRBJ2-1, with a tentative D call TRBD2 (6 bases). The germline V gene encodes CDR1 MNHEY and CDR2 SVGAGI. The CDR3 has 16 residues. The CDR3 nucleotides read TGTGCCAGCAGTACAGAGCGGGTCAGCTCCTACAATAAGCAGTTCTTC. This translates into CASSTERVSSYNKQFF.

The J gene is TRBJ1-4, the V gene TRBV6-5; D unresolved. CDR1 is MNHEY, CDR2 SVGAGI, per germline. The CDR3 has 15 residues. Between the trimmed V and J ends, which lost 6 bases and 5 bases, there was a span of 16 bases. Written as DNA, the CDR3 is TGTGCCAGCAGCCAACGGGTGGGCGGAAATGAAAAACTGTTTTTT. Protein product: CASSQRVGGNEKLFF.

About this clonotype: At one end, the junction sequence differs from germline, possibly due to a read error. The V call is TRBV11-2, the J call TRBJ1-1, with 7 positions matching TRBD1. Germline V gene sequence: CDR1 SGHAT, CDR2 FQNNGV. The CDR3 totals 15 residues. For the CDR3, the DNA is TGTCCCAGCAGCTTCAAGGGGGCAGGGTACACTGAAGCTTTCTTT. Its protein product is CPSSFKGAGYTEAFF.